The 20 T cell receptor beta chains in this list originate from one sample, sequenced in a study of T cell changes during pregnancy in multiple sclerosis. Only in-frame clones appear in the TCRdb table, and some are missing; sequencing was by immunoSEQ multiplex PCR. The sample has around 39,000 clones, nearly 95% seen once; the top ten hold 0.35% to 0.45%. Sequences were derived from CD4+ T cells from peripheral blood mononuclear cells, sampled in the third trimester of pregnancy. These receptors originate from a female donor in good health, enrolled as a control in a pregnancy study.

The rearrangement joins TRBV9 to TRBJ2-5; 7 nucleotides align to TRBD1. The V gene end was trimmed by 10 bases and the J gene end by 4 bases; junction bases not matched to a gene: 19. This CDR3 contains 16 residues. Germline V gene lookup returns CDR1 SGDLS and CDR2 YYNGEE. CDR3 nucleotides: TGTGCCCGACGATGGGCAGGGGGTGTATTGGGAGAGACCCAGTACTTC. It yields the protein CARRWAGGVLGETQYF.

In its sample, this clone was seen once. V usage is TRBV5-1 and J usage is TRBJ2-3; D may be TRBD2 (6 bases). Germline V gives CDR1 SGHRS, CDR2 YFSETQ. The CDR3 extends over 15 amino acids. Trimming cost V 4 bases and J 2 bases, with 14 bases left between them. The CDR3 is CASSRGDGDTDTQYF. The CDR3, as DNA: TGCGCCAGCAGCCGCGGGGACGGGGACACAGATACGCAGTATTTT.

CDR3 amino acids: CASRTGTDYGYTF. CDR3 nucleotides: TGTGCCAGCAGGACCGGGACAGACTATGGCTACACCTTC. The rearrangement uses TRBV6-5 and TRBJ1-2, with 7 positions matching TRBD1. V was pared by 6 bases and J by 3 bases, with 4 bases of the junction left unmatched. Per the germline V gene, CDR1 is MNHEY and CDR2 is SVGAGI. The CDR3 length is 13 residues.

The table lists this clone with a count of one. This chain uses TRBV27 with TRBJ1-2; TRBD1 matches 7 bases. Germline CDR1 and CDR2: MNHEY and SMNVEV (reference sequence). This CDR3 has 15 residues. J gave up 4 bases and V 6 bases, and 11 bases lay outside the gene matches. The CDR3 here is CASRGGGRMGYGYTF. DNA for the CDR3: TGTGCCAGCAGAGGGGGCGGCAGGATGGGCTATGGCTACACCTTC.

CDR3 sequence: CASTQGDNYGYTF. The CDR3 DNA follows: TGTGCCAGTACTCAAGGGGATAACTATGGCTACACCTTC. The chain is built from TRBV19 and TRBJ1-2; tentatively, D is TRBD1 (5 bases). Germline CDR1 LNHDA, CDR2 SQIVND (reference sequence). The CDR3 extends over 13 amino acids. Trimming left V 7 bases short and J 1 base short, with 10 bases between.

The sample holds one count of this clone. J is TRBJ2-3 and V is TRBV6-1; 7 bases agree with TRBD1. This CDR3 is built from 17 residues. J was trimmed by 5 bases and V by 3 bases; bases with no gene match: 14. Germline V gives CDR1 MNHNS, CDR2 SASEGT. The CDR3 here is CASSDYNPTGLGDTQYF. The CDR3 DNA reads TGTGCCAGCAGTGACTATAACCCGACAGGGTTGGGAGATACGCAGTATTTT.

The chain is built from TRBV18 and TRBJ1-6; TRBD1 is a possible D gene (5 bases). Trimming removed 3 bases from V and 13 bases from J, with 10 bases in between. The V gene's germline CDR1 is KGHSH and CDR2 LQKENI. This CDR3 contains 12 residues. The CDR3 nucleotides are TGTGCCAGCTCACCCTCGCAGGGCCCCCTCCACTTT. It is translated as CASSPSQGPLHF. Variable domain in full (rest from reference TRBV18 and TRBJ1-6): NAGVMQNPRHLVRRRGQEARLRCSPMKGHSHVYWYRQLPEEGLKFMVYLQKENIIDESGMPKERFSAEFPKEGPSILRIQQVVRGDSAAYFCASSPSQGPLHFGNGTRLTVT.

This chain uses TRBV7-2 with TRBJ2-2; D perhaps matches TRBD1 (6 bases). V was cut by 2 bases and J by 4 bases, with 14 bases left in between. The CDR3 consists of 16 residues. Germline CDR1 SGHTA, CDR2 FQGNSA. The CDR3 DNA is TGTGCCAGCAGCTTATTCAGGACAGTAGCCACCGGGGAGCTGTTTTTT. This codes for CASSLFRTVATGELFF. Complete variable domain (other parts from reference TRBV7-2 and TRBJ2-2): GAGVSQSPSNKVTEKGKDVELRCDPISGHTALYWYRQSLGQGLEFLIYFQGNSAPDKSGLPSDRFSAERTGGSVSTLTIQRTQQEDSAVYLCASSLFRTVATGELFFGEGSRLTVL.

The chain employs TRBV5-1 and TRBJ1-2, with 9 bases matching TRBD1. The CDR3 has 16 amino acids. The V gene end was trimmed by 0 bases and the J gene end by 4 bases; junction bases not matched to a gene: 7. Germline CDR1 SGHRS, CDR2 YFSETQ. CDR3 region: CASSLASSTGGYGYTF. The CDR3 nucleotides are TGCGCCAGCAGCTTGGCCAGTTCGACAGGGGGCTATGGCTACACCTTC.

V gene TRBV9 combines with J gene TRBJ2-1, with 9 bases that match TRBD1. V dropped 0 bases and J dropped 9; count of bases not matched to a gene: 4. The CDR3 is made up of 14 amino acids. Germline assignment: CDR1 SGDLS and CDR2 YYNGEE. The CDR3 DNA follows: TGTGCCAGCAGCGTAGACAGGGGGCGAACTGAGCAGTTCTTC. Amino acids: CASSVDRGRTEQFF.

The chain combines TRBV14 with TRBJ1-1; D uncertain. V lost 4 bases and J lost 0, with 9 bases in between. This CDR3 comprises 14 residues. The germline V gene encodes CDR1 SGHDN and CDR2 FVKESK. CDR3 nucleotides: TGTGCCAGCAGCCTACAGCCAATGAACACTGAAGCTTTCTTT. Protein: CASSLQPMNTEAFF.

V and J are TRBV7-2 and TRBJ2-7; weak D call: TRBD2 (5 bases). CDR3 length equals 14 residues. Germline CDR1 is SGHTA and CDR2 is FQGNSA. V dropped 5 bases and J dropped 1 base, with 12 bases sitting between them. The CDR3 region has the DNA TGTGCCAGCAGCCCGAGACCGGGATCCTACGAGCAGTACTTC. It translates to CASSPRPGSYEQYF.

V and J are TRBV5-6 and TRBJ1-1; 11 bases are shared with TRBD1. V gave up 0 bases and J gave up 5 bases; unmatched junction bases: 3. CDR1 is SGHDT and CDR2 is YYEEEE in the germline V gene. This CDR3 region has 15 residues. This CDR3 is CASSLVGTGGTEAFF. The CDR3 DNA reads TGTGCCAGCAGCTTGGTTGGGACAGGGGGAACTGAAGCTTTCTTT.

This chain joins TRBV7-9 and TRBJ1-5; unclear D gene. The CDR3 loop spans 14 amino acids. Trimming left V 1 base short and J 3 bases short, with 7 bases between. From germline, CDR1 is SEHNR and CDR2 FQNEAQ (reference sequence). CDR3 region: CASSLGGFNQPQHF. In DNA form, the CDR3 reads TGTGCCAGCAGCTTAGGCGGATTCAATCAGCCCCAGCATTTT.

The V call is TRBV29-1, the J call TRBJ1-1, with D unclear. This CDR3 has 11 amino acids. The V end lost 7 bases, the J end lost 6 bases, and 12 bases lay between the germline ends. Germline V lookup: CDR1 SQVTM, CDR2 ANQGSEA. CDR3 sequence: CSGSGSAEAFF. CDR3 coding DNA: TGCAGCGGTTCAGGTTCGGCTGAAGCTTTCTTT.

The chain uses TRBV19 and TRBJ2-2; 9 bases are shared with TRBD2. V shed 4 bases and J 4 bases; nucleotides not matched to a gene: 4. CDR3 length: 15 residues. Germline lookup yields CDR1 LNHDA and CDR2 SQIVND (reference sequence). In DNA, the CDR3 is TGTGCCAGTAGTAAGGTAGCGGGGGTCACCGGGGAGCTGTTTTTT. Translated, it gives CASSKVAGVTGELFF.

This rearrangement joins TRBV28 to TRBJ2-7; D is possibly TRBD2 (5 bases). The CDR3 totals 12 residues. Per germline, CDR1 MDHEN and CDR2 SYDVKM. The V end lost 4 bases, the J end lost 7 bases, and 11 bases lay between the germline ends. CDR3 in amino acids: CASSSPPGEQYF. The DNA for the CDR3 is TGTGCCAGCAGTTCCCCGCCGGGAGAGCAGTACTTC.

V usage is TRBV28 and J usage is TRBJ2-3; 7 positions match TRBD2. The CDR3 spans 16 residues. Germline CDR1 and CDR2: MDHEN and SYDVKM. The junction had 16 bases not matched to a gene; V was cut back by 6 bases and J by 7 bases. The CDR3 is CASSSVAGKGGNTQYF. For the CDR3, the DNA is TGTGCCAGCAGCTCCGTAGCGGGCAAAGGTGGGAATACGCAGTATTTT. Using reference TRBV28 and TRBJ2-3 for the parts outside the CDR3, the full variable domain is DVKVTQSSRYLVKRTGEKVFLECVQDMDHENMFWYRQDPGLGLRLIYFSYDVKMKEKGDIPEGYSVSREKKERFSLILESASTNQTSMYLCASSSVAGKGGNTQYFGPGTRLTVL.

The chain is built from TRBV12-5 and TRBJ2-1; 9 bases line up with TRBD1. Germline V gene data show CDR1 as LGHNT and CDR2 as FRNRAP. There are 15 residues in the CDR3. V lost 1 base to trimming and J lost 3 bases; unmatched junction nucleotides: 1. The CDR3 nucleotides are TGTGCTAGTGGTTTGGGACAGGGGGACTACAATGAGCAGTTCTTC. Amino acids: CASGLGQGDYNEQFF.

This rearrangement joins TRBV7-6 to TRBJ2-5; 9 bases line up with TRBD1. The V segment lost 5 bases and the J segment 4 bases; nucleotides outside the gene matches: 8. CDR3 size: 15 residues. CDR1 SGHVS and CDR2 FNYEAQ come from the germline V gene. CDR3 region: CASSQTGGSGETQYF. The CDR3 DNA is TGTGCCAGCAGCCAGACAGGGGGATCGGGAGAGACCCAGTACTTC.